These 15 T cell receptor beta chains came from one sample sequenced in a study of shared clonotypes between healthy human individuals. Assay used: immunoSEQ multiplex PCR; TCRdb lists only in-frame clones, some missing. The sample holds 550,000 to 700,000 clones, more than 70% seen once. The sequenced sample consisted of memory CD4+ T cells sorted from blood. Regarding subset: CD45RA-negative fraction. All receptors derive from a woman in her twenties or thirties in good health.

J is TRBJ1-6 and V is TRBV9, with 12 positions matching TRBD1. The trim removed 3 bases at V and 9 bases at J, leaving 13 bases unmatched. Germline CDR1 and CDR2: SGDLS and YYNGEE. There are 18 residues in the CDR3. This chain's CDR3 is CASSDRDRGLWGGSPLHF. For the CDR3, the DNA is TGTGCCAGCAGCGACCGGGACAGGGGGCTATGGGGAGGTTCACCCCTCCACTTT.

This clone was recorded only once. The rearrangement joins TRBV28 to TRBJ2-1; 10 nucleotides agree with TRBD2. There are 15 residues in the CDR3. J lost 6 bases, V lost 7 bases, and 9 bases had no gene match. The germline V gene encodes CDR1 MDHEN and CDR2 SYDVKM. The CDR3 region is CASTRGLASLNEQFF. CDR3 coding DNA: TGTGCCAGCACTCGGGGACTAGCGTCGCTCAATGAGCAGTTCTTC.

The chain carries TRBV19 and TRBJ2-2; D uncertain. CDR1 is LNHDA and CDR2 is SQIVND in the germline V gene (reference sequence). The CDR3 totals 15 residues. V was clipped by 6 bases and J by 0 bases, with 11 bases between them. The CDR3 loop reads CASRVTEANTGELFF. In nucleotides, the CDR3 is TGTGCCAGTAGGGTCACGGAAGCGAACACCGGGGAGCTGTTTTTT.

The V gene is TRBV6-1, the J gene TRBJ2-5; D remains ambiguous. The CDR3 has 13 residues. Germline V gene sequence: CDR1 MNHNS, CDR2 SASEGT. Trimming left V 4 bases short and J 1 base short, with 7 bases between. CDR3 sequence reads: CASSGYGQETQYF. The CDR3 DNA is TGTGCCAGCAGTGGTTACGGCCAAGAGACCCAGTACTTC.

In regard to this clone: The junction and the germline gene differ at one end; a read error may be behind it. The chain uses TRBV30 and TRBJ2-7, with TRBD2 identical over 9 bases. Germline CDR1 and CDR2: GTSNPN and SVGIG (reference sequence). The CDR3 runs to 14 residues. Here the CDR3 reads CASASAGGLYQQYF. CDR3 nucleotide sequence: TGTGCCTCGGCGAGCGCGGGAGGGCTCTACCAGCAGTACTTC. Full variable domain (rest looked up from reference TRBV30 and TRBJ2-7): SQTIHQWPATLVQPVGSPLSLECTVEGTSNPNLYWYRQAAGRGLQLLFYSVGIGQISSEVPQNLSASRPQDRQFILSSKKLLLSDSGFYLCASASAGGLYQQYFGPGTRLTVT.

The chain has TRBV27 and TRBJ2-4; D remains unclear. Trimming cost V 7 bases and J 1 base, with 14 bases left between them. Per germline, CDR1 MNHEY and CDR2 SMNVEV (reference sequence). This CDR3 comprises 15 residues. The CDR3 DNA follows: TGTGCCAGCAAGGACCCAGGTCTTGCCAAAAACATTCAGTACTTC. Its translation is CASKDPGLAKNIQYF.

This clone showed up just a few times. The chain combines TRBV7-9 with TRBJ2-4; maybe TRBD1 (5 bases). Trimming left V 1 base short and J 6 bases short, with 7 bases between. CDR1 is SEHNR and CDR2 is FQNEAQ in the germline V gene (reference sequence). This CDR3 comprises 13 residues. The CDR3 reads CASSLGQSNIQYF. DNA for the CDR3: TGTGCCAGCAGCTTAGGACAGTCAAACATTCAGTACTTC. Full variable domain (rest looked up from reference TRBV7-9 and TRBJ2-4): DTGVSQNPRHKITKRGQNVTFRCDPISEHNRLYWYRQTLGQGPEFLTYFQNEAQLEKSRLLSDRFSAERPKGSFSTLEIQRTEQGDSAMYLCASSLGQSNIQYFGAGTRLSVL.

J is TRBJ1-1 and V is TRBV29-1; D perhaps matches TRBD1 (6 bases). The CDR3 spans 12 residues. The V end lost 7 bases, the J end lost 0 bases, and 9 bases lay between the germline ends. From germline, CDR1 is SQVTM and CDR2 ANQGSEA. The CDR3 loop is CSEYRVNTEAFF. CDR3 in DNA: TGCAGCGAGTACAGGGTGAACACTGAAGCTTTCTTT.

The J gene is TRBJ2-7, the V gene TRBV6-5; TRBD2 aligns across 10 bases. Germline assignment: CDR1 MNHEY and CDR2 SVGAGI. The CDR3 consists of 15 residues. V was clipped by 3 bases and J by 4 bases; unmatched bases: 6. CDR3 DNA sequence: TGTGCCAGCAGTTATCTAGCGGGAGTAGGGTACGAGCAGTACTTC. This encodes CASSYLAGVGYEQYF.

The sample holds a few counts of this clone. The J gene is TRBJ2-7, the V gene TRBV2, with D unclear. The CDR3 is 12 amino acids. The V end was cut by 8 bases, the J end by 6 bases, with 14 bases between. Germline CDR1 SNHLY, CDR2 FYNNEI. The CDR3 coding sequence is TGTGCCAGCGACCAGCAGCGCCCCGAGCAGTACTTC. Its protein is CASDQQRPEQYF.

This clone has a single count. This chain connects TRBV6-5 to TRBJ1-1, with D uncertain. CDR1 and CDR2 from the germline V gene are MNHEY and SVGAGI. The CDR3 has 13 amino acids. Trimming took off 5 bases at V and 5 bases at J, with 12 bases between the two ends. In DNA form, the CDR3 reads TGTGCCAGCAGTCAGCTTTCAGGAACTGAAGCTTTCTTT. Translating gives CASSQLSGTEAFF.

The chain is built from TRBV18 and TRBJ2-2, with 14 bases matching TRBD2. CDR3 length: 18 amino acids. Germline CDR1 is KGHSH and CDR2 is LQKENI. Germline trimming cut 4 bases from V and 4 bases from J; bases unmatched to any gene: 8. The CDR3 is CASSLSGTSGSGTGELFF. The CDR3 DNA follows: TGTGCCAGCTCACTTTCCGGGACTAGCGGGAGTGGCACCGGGGAGCTGTTTTTT. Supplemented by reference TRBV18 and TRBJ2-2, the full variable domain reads NAGVMQNPRHLVRRRGQEARLRCSPMKGHSHVYWYRQLPEEGLKFMVYLQKENIIDESGMPKERFSAEFPKEGPSILRIQQVVRGDSAAYFCASSLSGTSGSGTGELFFGEGSRLTVL.

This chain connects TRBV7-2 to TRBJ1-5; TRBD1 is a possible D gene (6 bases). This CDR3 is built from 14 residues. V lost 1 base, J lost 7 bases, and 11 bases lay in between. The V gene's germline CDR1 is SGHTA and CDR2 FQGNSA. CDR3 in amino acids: CASSLEGGEQPQHF. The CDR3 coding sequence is TGTGCCAGCAGCTTAGAGGGGGGTGAACAGCCCCAGCATTTT.

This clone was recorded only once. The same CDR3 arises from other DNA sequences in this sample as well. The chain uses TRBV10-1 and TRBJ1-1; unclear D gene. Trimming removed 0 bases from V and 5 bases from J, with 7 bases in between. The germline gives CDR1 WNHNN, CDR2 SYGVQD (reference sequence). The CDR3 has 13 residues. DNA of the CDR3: TGCGCCAGCAGTGAGTCGGGCGGAACTGAAGCTTTCTTT. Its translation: CASSESGGTEAFF.

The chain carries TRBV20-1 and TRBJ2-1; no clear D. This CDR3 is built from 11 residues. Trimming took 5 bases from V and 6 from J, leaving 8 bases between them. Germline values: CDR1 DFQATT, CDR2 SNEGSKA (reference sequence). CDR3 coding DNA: TGCAGTGCTCCAAACCGCAATGAGCAGTTCTTC. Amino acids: CSAPNRNEQFF.